Below are 27 T cell receptor beta chains sequenced from a single sample in a study of human T cells and chemical hapten exposure. One entry per CDR3 protein results from TCRdb running MiXCR on the RACE reads. The table includes fewer than 95,000 distinct CDR3 sequences, roughly 11% detected once. Time point given: patch test 2, 6 weeks after DPC sensitization. Treatment defined: therapeutic diphenylcyclopropenone sensitization with weekly scalp DPC. The source was whole blood, collected in connection with sensitization to the hapten diphenylcyclopropenone (DPC). These receptors all stem from a middle-aged man with alopecia areata. Some clones in this sample may be carry-over from other donors' samples.

The chain has TRBV5-6 and TRBJ2-7; maybe TRBD2 (5 bases). Germline CDR1 is SGHDT and CDR2 is YYEEEE. The CDR3 extends over 14 amino acids. Trimming took off 4 bases at V and 2 bases at J, with 13 bases between the two ends. For the CDR3, the DNA is TGTGCCAGCAGCGCTACTACGGGGACCTACGAGCAGTACGTC. Encoded protein: CASSATTGTYEQYV.

This clonotype has only a few counts. The chain recombines TRBV12-3 or TRBV12-4 with TRBJ1-5; TRBD1 is a possible D gene (5 bases). V lost 0 bases and J lost 3, with 9 bases in between. The CDR3 length is 15 residues. The CDR3 spells CASSLAGVDNQPQHF. DNA of the CDR3: TGTGCCAGCAGTTTAGCAGGGGTTGACAATCAGCCCCAGCATTTT.

This clonotype has only a few counts. The chain joins TRBV15 to TRBJ2-3, with D perhaps TRBD1 (6 bases). The V end lost 5 bases, the J end lost 0 bases, and 18 bases lay between the germline ends. Looked up from germline, CDR1 is LNHNV and CDR2 is YYDKDF (reference sequence). The CDR3 runs to 17 residues. The CDR3 coding sequence is TGTGCCACCAGCCTTCGAATGGGGGCACGGAGCACAGATACGCAGTATTTT. It is translated as CATSLRMGARSTDTQYF.

This clonotype was counted ten times or more. The V and J genes are TRBV30 and TRBJ1-2, with 12 bases identical to TRBD1. This CDR3 contains 13 residues. V was clipped by 3 bases and J by 8 bases; unmatched bases: 4. Germline V CDR1 and CDR2: GTSNPN, SVGIG (reference sequence). For the CDR3, the DNA is TGTGCCTGGAGGGGACAGGGGGCAGAGGGCTACACCTTC. Translation gives CAWRGQGAEGYTF.

About this clonotype: One end of the junction fails to match germline, which may point to a read error. The chain has TRBV7-7 and TRBJ2-5, with a weak D call TRBD2 (6 bases). Germline V lookup: CDR1 SSHAT, CDR2 FNYEAQ (reference sequence). The CDR3 has 14 residues. CDR3 DNA: TGTGCTAGCAGCCAAGGAGGGACCCAAGAGACCCAGTACTTC. The encoded protein is CASSQGGTQETQYF.

The rearrangement links TRBV12-3 or TRBV12-4 to TRBJ2-3; D is perhaps TRBD2 (5 bases). V lost 6 bases and J 0 bases, leaving 13 bases between the germline ends. The CDR3 loop spans 15 amino acids. The CDR3 nucleotides are TGTGCCAGCAGCCTCGTAAGCGGCAGCACAGATACGCAGTATTTT. Translating it yields CASSLVSGSTDTQYF.

The rearrangement links TRBV28 to TRBJ1-4, with D perhaps TRBD1 (5 bases). CDR3 size: 14 residues. Per the germline V gene, CDR1 is MDHEN and CDR2 is SYDVKM. The ends were cut back, 5 bases at V and 0 bases at J, with 7 bases in the middle. CDR3 sequence reads: CASSQQATNEKLFF. CDR3 nucleotide sequence: TGTGCCAGCAGTCAACAGGCAACTAATGAAAAACTGTTTTTT. Full variable domain (remainder filled in from reference TRBV28 and TRBJ1-4): DVKVTQSSRYLVKRTGEKVFLECVQDMDHENMFWYRQDPGLGLRLIYFSYDVKMKEKGDIPEGYSVSREKKERFSLILESASTNQTSMYLCASSQQATNEKLFFGSGTQLSVL.

This clonotype was seen a few times. This sequence joins TRBV5-6 and TRBJ2-3, with a possible D match to TRBD1 (6 bases). V lost 3 bases, J lost 4 bases, and 12 bases lay in between. The CDR3 spans 14 residues. Germline CDR1 SGHDT, CDR2 YYEEEE. The CDR3 is CASSYTGLADTQYF. Written as DNA, the CDR3 is TGTGCCAGCAGCTATACAGGGTTAGCAGATACGCAGTATTTT.

There are a few counts of this clonotype. The chain carries TRBV7-9 and TRBJ2-1; D unclear. Trimming shortened V by 2 bases and J by 7 bases, and 6 bases separated the two germline ends. Germline V gene lookup returns CDR1 SEHNR and CDR2 FQNEAQ (reference sequence). CDR3 length equals 12 residues. This CDR3 reads CASSLQANEQFF. CDR3 DNA sequence: TGTGCCAGCAGCTTACAAGCGAATGAGCAGTTCTTC.

This clonotype appeared many times. The chain combines TRBV24-1 with TRBJ2-2; D assignment may be TRBD1 or TRBD2 (5 bases each). Germline V CDR1 and CDR2: KGHDR, SFDVKD. The CDR3 contains 16 residues. The germline V and J ends were trimmed by 3 bases and 2 bases, with 12 bases remaining between them. CDR3 DNA sequence: TGTGCCACCAGTGATCCCCGGGACGGTAACACCGGGGAGCTGTTTTTT. Translated: CATSDPRDGNTGELFF.

J is TRBJ2-1 and V is TRBV6-6; 9 positions agree with TRBD2. Germline V gene sequence: CDR1 MNHNY, CDR2 SVGAGI (reference sequence). Unmatched junction bases numbered 9, after V lost 8 bases and J lost 4 bases. This CDR3 is 15 amino acids long. The CDR3 region is CASGRGSGGYNEQFF. DNA of the CDR3: TGTGCCAGCGGCCGGGGGAGCGGGGGGTACAATGAGCAGTTCTTC.

This clonotype was counted at least ten times. The chain links TRBV6-1 to TRBJ1-5; 9 bases line up with TRBD1. V dropped 4 bases and J dropped 6; count of bases not matched to a gene: 1. The CDR3 length is 13 residues. Germline CDR1 MNHNS, CDR2 SASEGT. CDR3 DNA sequence: TGTGCCAGCAGTGTGGACAGGGGTCAGCCCCAGCATTTT. Protein product: CASSVDRGQPQHF.

The chain couples TRBV6-5 to TRBJ1-5; D perhaps matches TRBD1 (6 bases). CDR3 length: 16 residues. Germline-derived CDR1 and CDR2 are MNHEY and SVGAGI. Trimming took off 0 bases at V and 1 base at J, with 10 bases between the two ends. In nucleotides, the CDR3 is TGTGCCAGCAGTTACTCGGGGGGCCACAGCAATCAGCCCCAGCATTTT. Translated: CASSYSGGHSNQPQHF.

In its sample, this clonotype was seen many times. This chain uses TRBV5-6 with TRBJ1-1, with D maybe TRBD1 (6 bases). This CDR3 comprises 12 residues. CDR1 and CDR2 (germline): SGHDT, YYEEEE. Trimming removed 4 bases at V and 4 bases at J, with 8 bases between. In nucleotides, the CDR3 is TGTGCCAGCAGCCCACAGGGCACTGAAGCTTTCTTT. This sequence encodes CASSPQGTEAFF.

In its sample, this clonotype was seen a few times. This chain links TRBV6-6 with TRBJ1-1; D uncertain. In germline, CDR1 is MNHNY, CDR2 SVGAGI (reference sequence). There are 14 residues in the CDR3. Trimming removed 2 bases at V and 1 base at J, with 8 bases between. In DNA, the CDR3 is TGTGCCAGCAGTTACGAGTTGGCGAACACTGAAGCTTTCTTT. Its translation: CASSYELANTEAFF.

This clonotype appeared a few times. V and J are TRBV28 and TRBJ2-7; TRBD2 might be the D (6 bases). The CDR3 is 13 residues long. Per germline, CDR1 MDHEN and CDR2 SYDVKM. The V gene lost 5 bases and the J gene lost 4 bases, with 12 bases spanning the gap. The DNA of the CDR3 is TGTGCCAGCAGTGACGGGGGACCGTACGAGCAGTACTTC. It is translated as CASSDGGPYEQYF. Looking up the rest from reference TRBV28 and TRBJ2-7 gives the full variable domain: DVKVTQSSRYLVKRTGEKVFLECVQDMDHENMFWYRQDPGLGLRLIYFSYDVKMKEKGDIPEGYSVSREKKERFSLILESASTNQTSMYLCASSDGGPYEQYFGPGTRLTVT.

V and J are TRBV19 and TRBJ2-3; 9 bases fit TRBD2. V lost 10 bases to trimming and J lost 6 bases; unmatched junction nucleotides: 11. Looked up from germline, CDR1 is LNHDA and CDR2 is SQIVND (reference sequence). The CDR3 is 14 amino acids. The CDR3 bases are TGTGCCATATCGGGACTAGCTACGACGGATACGCAGTATTTT. As protein: CAISGLATTDTQYF.

In this sample, this clonotype turned up a few times. V gene TRBV28 combines with J gene TRBJ1-1; unclear D gene. The CDR3 runs 12 residues. Trimming shortened V by 2 bases and J by 7 bases, and 8 bases separated the two germline ends. Per the germline V gene, CDR1 is MDHEN and CDR2 is SYDVKM. The CDR3 loop reads CASSLKAREAFF. CDR3 nucleotide sequence: TGTGCCAGCAGTTTAAAAGCCCGTGAAGCTTTCTTT.

This clonotype was seen more than once but under ten times. The genes are TRBV11-2 and TRBJ1-5; a possible D gene is TRBD1 (6 bases). Germline values: CDR1 SGHAT, CDR2 FQNNGV. V was clipped by 6 bases and J by 7 bases, with 13 bases between them. The CDR3 spans 13 residues. The CDR3 DNA is TGTGCCAGCAGTCGACAGGTCGGGCAGCCCCAGCATTTT. Translation gives CASSRQVGQPQHF.

This rearrangement joins TRBV4-2 to TRBJ2-1, with 9 bases fitting TRBD2. CDR1 is LGHNA, CDR2 YNFKEQ, per germline. CDR3 size: 17 residues. V dropped 0 bases and J dropped 5; count of bases not matched to a gene: 8. In nucleotides, the CDR3 is TGTGCCAGCAGCCAAGAGGTTGGGACTAGCATCGACAATGAGCAGTTCTTC. Protein product: CASSQEVGTSIDNEQFF.

This chain uses TRBV15 with TRBJ1-6; D call uncertain. This CDR3 contains 14 residues. Germline CDR1 LNHNV, CDR2 YYDKDF (reference sequence). Deletions cut 3 bases from V and 4 bases from J, with 7 bases between. The CDR3 region is CATSRTGYNSPLHF. The DNA for the CDR3 is TGTGCCACCAGCAGGACGGGTTATAATTCACCCCTCCACTTT.

This clonotype turned up a few times. The chain's CDR3 is CAISESIAAENIQYF. The CDR3 region has the DNA TGTGCCATCAGTGAGTCGATAGCGGCAGAAAACATTCAGTACTTC. The genes are TRBV10-3 and TRBJ2-4; tentative D call: TRBD2 (6 bases). This CDR3 region has 15 residues. Germline CDR1 ENHRY, CDR2 SYGVKD. The V gene lost 0 bases and the J gene lost 5 bases, with 11 bases spanning the gap.

This clonotype was seen at least ten times. The rearrangement uses TRBV13 and TRBJ1-2; the D gene is possibly TRBD1 (5 bases). This CDR3 comprises 16 residues. The germline V and J ends were trimmed by 5 bases and 6 bases, with 22 bases remaining between them. Germline V gene sequence: CDR1 PRHDT, CDR2 FYEKMQ (reference sequence). The DNA of the CDR3 is TGTGCCAGCAGCGAAAATCGCTTTGAGGGGTTGCATGGCTACACCTTC. It encodes CASSENRFEGLHGYTF.

This clonotype was seen only a few times. The chain is built from TRBV27 and TRBJ2-7, with 8 bases matching TRBD2. The trim removed 6 bases at V and 5 bases at J, leaving 9 bases unmatched. This CDR3 spans 14 amino acids. The germline V gene has CDR1 MNHEY and CDR2 SMNVEV (reference sequence). The CDR3 DNA sequence: TGTGCCAGCAGCGTCACTAGCGGTCGCCACGAGCAGTACTTC. It codes for CASSVTSGRHEQYF.

This chain joins TRBV6-6 and TRBJ1-5, with 8 bases fitting TRBD1. The CDR3 is 14 residues long. Unmatched junction bases numbered 9, after V lost 5 bases and J lost 9 bases. Germline V gives CDR1 MNHNY, CDR2 SVGAGI (reference sequence). CDR3 DNA sequence: TGTGCCAGCAGTGATAGGACAGGGCAGCCGCCCCAGCATTTT. Residues: CASSDRTGQPPQHF.

The table lists this clonotype with many counts. This chain uses TRBV29-1 with TRBJ1-1; 7 nucleotides align to TRBD1. The CDR3 length is 14 residues. With 2 bases clipped from V and 0 bases from J, the junction kept 3 bases outside the gene matches. Per germline, CDR1 SQVTM and CDR2 ANQGSEA. The DNA of the CDR3 is TGCAGCGTTGAATCCGGACAGGTGAACACTGAAGCTTTCTTT. Translation gives CSVESGQVNTEAFF.

The V and J genes are TRBV6-6 and TRBJ2-3, with TRBD2 matching over 10 bases. Looked up from germline, CDR1 is MNHNY and CDR2 is SVGAGI (reference sequence). After removal of 10 bases from V and 8 bases from J, the junction contained 12 bases not matched to a gene. The CDR3 covers 14 residues. The CDR3 DNA reads as TGTGCCACCTCCCAGCGGGAGGGGGGGGGTACGCAGTATTTT. It yields the protein CATSQREGGGTQYF.